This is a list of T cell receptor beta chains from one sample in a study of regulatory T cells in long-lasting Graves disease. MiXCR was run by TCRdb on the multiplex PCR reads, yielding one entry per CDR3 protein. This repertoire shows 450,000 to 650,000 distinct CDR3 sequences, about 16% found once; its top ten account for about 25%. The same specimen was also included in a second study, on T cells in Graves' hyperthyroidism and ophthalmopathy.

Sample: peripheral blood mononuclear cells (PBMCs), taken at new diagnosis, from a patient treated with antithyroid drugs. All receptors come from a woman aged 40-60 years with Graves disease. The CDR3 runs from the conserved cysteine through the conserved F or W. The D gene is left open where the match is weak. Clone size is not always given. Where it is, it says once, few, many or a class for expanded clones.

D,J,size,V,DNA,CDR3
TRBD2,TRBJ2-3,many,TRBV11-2,TGTGCCAGCACCCTCCAGCGGGGGGAGGCAGATACGCAGTATTTT,CASTLQRGEADTQYF
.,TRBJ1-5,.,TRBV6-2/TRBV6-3,TGTGCCAGCAGTGGGGGGGGCGATAATCAGCCCCAGCATTTT,CASSGGGDNQPQHF
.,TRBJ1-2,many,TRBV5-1,TGCGCCAGCAAAGCGAACTATGGCTACACCTTC,CASKANYGYTF
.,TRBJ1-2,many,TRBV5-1,TGCGCCAGCAGCCTGAGGCCGACAGAAGACTATGGCTACACCTTC,CASSLRPTEDYGYTF
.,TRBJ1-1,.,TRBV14,TGTGCCAGCAGCCTATTGGAGGTGAACACTGAAGCTTTCTTT,CASSLLEVNTEAFF
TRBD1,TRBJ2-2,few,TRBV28,TGTGCCAGCAGTCCGGGGACAGGTTGGGCCGGGGAGCTGTTTTTT,CASSPGTGWAGELFF
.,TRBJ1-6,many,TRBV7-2,TGTGCCAGCAGCCCTGCGCAGGGAAAGGGTTCACCCCTCCACTTT,CASSPAQGKGSPLHF
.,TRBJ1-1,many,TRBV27,TGTGCCAGCAGTCCCCGGGGATTTCGCAACACTGAAGCTTTCTTT,CASSPRGFRNTEAFF
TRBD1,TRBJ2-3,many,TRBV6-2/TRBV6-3,TGTGCCAGCAGTTGGGGACAGGGGAGCACAGATACGCAGTATTTT,CASSWGQGSTDTQYF
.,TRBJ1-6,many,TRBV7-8,TGTGCCAGCAGCGGAACGCGACAGCTGAGGGATTCACCCCTCCACTTT,CASSGTRQLRDSPLHF
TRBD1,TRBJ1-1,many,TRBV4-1,TGCGCCAGCAGCCTTGGACAGGTCCCGCGCCCGGTTGATTTT,CASSLGQVPRPVDF
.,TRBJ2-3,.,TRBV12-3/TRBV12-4,TGTGCCTCCATTTTTACAGGCACAGATACGCAGTATTTT,CASIFTGTDTQYF
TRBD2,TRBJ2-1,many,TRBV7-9,TGTGCCAGCAGCCCGCTTGCGGGGGGACCTTACAATGAGCAGTTCTTC,CASSPLAGGPYNEQFF
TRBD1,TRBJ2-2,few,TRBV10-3,TGTGCCATCAGGGACAGGGAAAACACCGGGGAGCTGTTTTTT,CAIRDRENTGELFF
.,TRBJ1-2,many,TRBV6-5,TGTGCCAGCAGTTACTCGGAGTGGTCCGACTATGGCTACACCTTC,CASSYSEWSDYGYTF
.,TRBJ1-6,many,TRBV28,TGTGCCAGCAGTTTAAGCTTCGACATAGATTCACCCCTCCACTTT,CASSLSFDIDSPLHF
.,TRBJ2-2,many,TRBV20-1,TGCAGTGCTAGAAAGGGGGGGGGGGAGCTGTTTTTT,CSARKGGGELFF
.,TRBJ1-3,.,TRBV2,TGTGCCAGCAGTGAAGGGGGAGGCTCTGGAAACACCATATATTTT,CASSEGGGSGNTIYF
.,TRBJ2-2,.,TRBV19,TGTGCCAGTAGTATAGGGGGGCGAGACACCGGGGAGCTGTTTTTT,CASSIGGRDTGELFF
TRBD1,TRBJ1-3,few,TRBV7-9,TGTGCCAGCAGCCGGACAGGAGAAAACACCATATATTTT,CASSRTGENTIYF
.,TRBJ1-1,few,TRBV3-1,TGTGCCAGCAGCCATTCAACCGCGGAAGCTTTCTTT,CASSHSTAEAFF
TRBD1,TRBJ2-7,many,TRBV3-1,TGTGCCAGCAGCCAACTAAGACAGGGAATGGAGCAGTACTTC,CASSQLRQGMEQYF
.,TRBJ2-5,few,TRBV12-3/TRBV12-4,TGTGCCAGCAGTTTCTGGGGGATCGAGACCCAGTACTTC,CASSFWGIETQYF
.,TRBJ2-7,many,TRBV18,TGTGCCAGCTCACGAGTGGAAGGGTACGAGCAGTACTTC,CASSRVEGYEQYF